The next 9 T cell receptor beta chains were all read from a single sample in a study of shared clonotypes between healthy human individuals. CD8 cells classed as naive were CD45RO-negative and positively selected for CCR7, excluding terminally differentiated effector memory CD45RA+ cells. Libraries were prepared by immunoSEQ multiplex PCR; TCRdb keeps only in-frame clonotypes and omits some of them. The data hold about 2,100,000 clones, with about 93% observed a single time. Specimen: naive CD8+ T cells from PBMCs. The receptors derive from a man between 18 and 29 years old in good health. Some clones in this sample may be carry-over from other donors' samples.

This rearrangement joins TRBV15 to TRBJ2-7, with 9 bases aligning to TRBD2. In germline, CDR1 is LNHNV, CDR2 YYDKDF (reference sequence). J lost 2 bases, V lost 0 bases, and 14 bases had no gene match. This CDR3 is built from 19 residues. CDR3: CATSRDHPLGAGGPYEQYF. The DNA for the CDR3 is TGTGCCACCAGCAGAGATCACCCCCTTGGCGCGGGAGGGCCCTACGAGCAGTACTTC.

The chain uses TRBV7-9 and TRBJ2-5; D is uncertain. CDR1 and CDR2 (germline): SEHNR, FQNEAQ (reference sequence). V gave up 1 base and J gave up 0 bases, with 9 bases separating them. This CDR3 region has 15 residues. The chain's CDR3 is CASSLVKLYQETQYF. CDR3 nucleotides: TGTGCCAGCAGCTTAGTTAAGCTGTACCAAGAGACCCAGTACTTC. Combining the CDR3 with reference TRBV7-9 and TRBJ2-5 gives the whole variable domain DTGVSQNPRHKITKRGQNVTFRCDPISEHNRLYWYRQTLGQGPEFLTYFQNEAQLEKSRLLSDRFSAERPKGSFSTLEIQRTEQGDSAMYLCASSLVKLYQETQYFGPGTRLLVL.

This clone was seen once. This chain connects TRBV7-3 to TRBJ2-2; D is perhaps TRBD2 (5 bases). This CDR3 is 14 amino acids long. Germline V CDR1 and CDR2: SGHTA, FQGTGA. V was pared by 5 bases and J by 8 bases, with 15 bases between. This CDR3 is CASSPHPGGGELFF. The DNA of the CDR3 is TGTGCCAGCAGCCCCCACCCAGGAGGTGGGGAGCTGTTTTTT.

The chain has TRBV7-3 and TRBJ2-2, with 11 bases lining up with TRBD2. Germline values: CDR1 SGHTA, CDR2 FQGTGA. CDR3 length: 17 residues. The junction had 7 bases not matched to a gene; V was cut back by 0 bases and J by 7 bases. Here the CDR3 reads CASSLTLAGGRGGELFF. CDR3 DNA sequence: TGTGCCAGCAGCTTAACGTTAGCGGGAGGGCGTGGCGGGGAGCTGTTTTTT.

The gene calls are TRBV7-6 and TRBJ2-7; perhaps D is TRBD1 or TRBD2 (6 bases each). The germline V and J ends were trimmed by 2 bases and 0 bases, with 14 bases remaining between them. Looked up from germline, CDR1 is SGHVS and CDR2 is FNYEAQ. The length of the CDR3 is 16 residues. The CDR3 sequence is CASSLFGGPSSYEQYF. The DNA of the CDR3 is TGTGCCAGCAGCTTATTTGGGGGGCCGAGCTCCTACGAGCAGTACTTC.

This chain links TRBV27 with TRBJ2-7, with a weak D call TRBD2 (6 bases). V was shortened by 4 bases and J by 2 bases, with 15 bases between the two germline ends. The germline CDR1 and CDR2 sequences are MNHEY and SMNVEV (reference sequence). The length of the CDR3 is 15 residues. DNA for the CDR3: TGTGCCAGCAGTTCCAAGGGCCTAGCGACCTACGAGCAGTACTTC. Translated, it gives CASSSKGLATYEQYF.

The genes are TRBV6-6 and TRBJ2-1, with 7 bases that match TRBD1. The CDR3 totals 15 residues. The V gene's germline CDR1 is MNHNY and CDR2 SVGAGI (reference sequence). V lost 8 bases to trimming and J lost 6 bases; unmatched junction nucleotides: 13. The CDR3 DNA follows: TGTGCCAGCCTGACTCAGACAGGGTCTCTCAATGAGCAGTTCTTC. It yields the protein CASLTQTGSLNEQFF.

V usage is TRBV28 and J usage is TRBJ1-4, with a tentative D call TRBD1 (6 bases). V dropped 3 bases and J dropped 0 bases, with 8 bases sitting between them. This CDR3 comprises 15 residues. Looked up from germline, CDR1 is MDHEN and CDR2 is SYDVKM. The chain's CDR3 is CASSFGQTTNEKLFF. The CDR3 DNA follows: TGTGCCAGCAGTTTCGGACAGACAACTAATGAAAAACTGTTTTTT.

The sample holds a few counts of this clone. This chain connects TRBV7-8 to TRBJ1-1, with D possibly being TRBD1 (5 bases). CDR1 and CDR2 from the germline V gene are SGHVS and FQNEAQ. Trimming took off 7 bases at V and 0 bases at J, with 21 bases between the two ends. The CDR3 length is 17 residues. The CDR3 sequence is CASMQEMGGSLNTEAFF. CDR3 coding DNA: TGTGCCAGCATGCAAGAGATGGGGGGGTCCCTGAACACTGAAGCTTTCTTT.